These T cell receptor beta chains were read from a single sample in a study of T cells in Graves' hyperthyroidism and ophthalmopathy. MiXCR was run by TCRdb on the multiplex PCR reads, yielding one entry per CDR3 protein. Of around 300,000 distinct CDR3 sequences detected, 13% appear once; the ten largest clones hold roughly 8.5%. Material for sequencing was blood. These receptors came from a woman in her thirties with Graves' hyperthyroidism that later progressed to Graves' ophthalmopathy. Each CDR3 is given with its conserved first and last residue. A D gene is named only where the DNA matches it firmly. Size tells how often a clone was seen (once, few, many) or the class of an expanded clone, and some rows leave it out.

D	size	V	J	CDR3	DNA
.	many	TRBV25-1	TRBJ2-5	CASSESGGNRETQYF	TGTGCCAGCAGTGAATCAGGCGGTAACAGGGAGACCCAGTACTTC
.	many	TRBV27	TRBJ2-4	CASSRYSPEDGGKNIQYF	TGTGCCAGCAGCCGATATTCGCCCGAAGATGGTGGCAAAAACATTCAGTACTTC
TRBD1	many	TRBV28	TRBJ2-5	CASSFYDRGQETQYF	TGTGCCAGCAGTTTCTATGACAGGGGGCAAGAGACCCAGTACTTC
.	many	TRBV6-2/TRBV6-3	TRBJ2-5	CASSYPLFRQKTQYF	TGTGCCAGCAGTTACCCCCTATTCCGCCAGAAGACCCAGTACTTC
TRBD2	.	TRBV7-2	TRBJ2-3	CASRDLAGGTDTQYF	TGTGCCAGCAGAGATTTAGCGGGGGGCACAGATACGCAGTATTTT
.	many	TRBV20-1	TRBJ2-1	CSARAMSAPNEQFF	TGCAGTGCTAGAGCGATGTCGGCCCCCAATGAGCAGTTCTTC
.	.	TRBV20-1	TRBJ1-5	CSADTGGNQPQHF	TGCAGTGCTGATACAGGCGGCAATCAGCCCCAGCATTTT
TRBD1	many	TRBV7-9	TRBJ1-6	CASSSQQGAGNSPLHF	TGTGCCAGCAGCTCCCAACAGGGGGCGGGGAATTCACCCCTCCACTTT
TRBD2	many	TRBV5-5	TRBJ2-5	CASSRLAGPSSQETQYF	TGTGCCAGCAGCCGACTAGCGGGGCCAAGCTCACAAGAGACCCAGTACTTC
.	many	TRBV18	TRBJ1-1	CANSSQRNTEAFF	TGTGCCAACTCATCACAGAGGAACACTGAAGCTTTCTTT
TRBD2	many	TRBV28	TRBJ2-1	CASSVSGRGNEQFF	TGTGCCAGCAGCGTTAGCGGGAGGGGCAATGAGCAGTTCTTC
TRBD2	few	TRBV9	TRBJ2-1	CASGRAGGTGEQFF	TGTGCCAGCGGTCGCGCGGGAGGAACCGGTGAGCAGTTCTTC
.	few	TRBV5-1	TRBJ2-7	CASSFSEIESTYEQYF	TGCGCCAGCAGCTTCTCGGAGATCGAATCAACCTACGAGCAGTACTTC
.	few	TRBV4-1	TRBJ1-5	CASMSGGQHF	TGCGCCAGCATGAGTGGGGGGCAGCATTTT
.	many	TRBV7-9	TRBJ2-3	CAETTDTQYF	TGTGCCGAGACCACAGATACGCAGTATTTT
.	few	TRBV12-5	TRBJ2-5	CASGPITGLQETQYF	TGTGCTAGTGGTCCAATAACAGGGCTCCAAGAGACCCAGTACTTC
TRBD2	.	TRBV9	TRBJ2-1	CASSLHGTSGIYEQFF	TGTGCCAGCAGCCTCCACGGGACTAGCGGGATCTATGAGCAGTTCTTC
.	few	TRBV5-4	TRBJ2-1	CASSLEIGANEQFF	TGTGCCAGCAGCTTGGAGATAGGGGCTAATGAGCAGTTCTTC
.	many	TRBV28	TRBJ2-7	CASSFLSKGSDEQYF	TGTGCCAGCAGTTTCCTATCCAAGGGGTCTGACGAGCAGTACTTC
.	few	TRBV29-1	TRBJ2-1	CSVRGYEQFF	TGCAGCGTGAGGGGCTATGAGCAGTTCTTC
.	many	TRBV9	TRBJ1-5	CASSVNYASNQPQHF	TGTGCCAGCAGTGTGAACTATGCTAGCAATCAGCCCCAGCATTTT
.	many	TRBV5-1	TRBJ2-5	CASSLEGLDQETQYF	TGCGCCAGCAGCTTGGAAGGTCTGGACCAAGAGACCCAGTACTTC
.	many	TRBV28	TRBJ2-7	CASSIWSAAYEQYF	TGTGCCAGCAGCATCTGGAGCGCGGCCTACGAGCAGTACTTC
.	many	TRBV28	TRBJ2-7	CASSLLDTHEQYF	TGTGCCAGCAGTCTGCTTGACACTCACGAGCAGTACTTC
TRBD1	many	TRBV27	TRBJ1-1	CASSKPGGLAEAFF	TGTGCCAGCAGCAAACCAGGGGGCCTTGCTGAAGCTTTCTTT
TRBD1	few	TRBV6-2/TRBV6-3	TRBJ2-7	CASRQNPDRVFSYEQYF	TGTGCCAGCAGACAAAACCCCGACAGGGTTTTTTCCTACGAGCAGTACTTC
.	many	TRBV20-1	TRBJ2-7	CSARIGYEQYF	TGCAGTGCTAGAATCGGTTACGAGCAGTACTTC
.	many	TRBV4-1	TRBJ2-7	CASSQDRSYEQYF	TGCGCCAGCAGCCAAGACAGATCCTACGAGCAGTACTTC
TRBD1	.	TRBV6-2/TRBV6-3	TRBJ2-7	CASSSPDRVSYEQYF	TGTGCCAGCAGTTCCCCGGACAGGGTATCCTACGAGCAGTACTTC
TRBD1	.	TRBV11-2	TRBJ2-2	CASSLGQGNLGELFF	TGTGCCAGCAGCTTGGGACAGGGAAACCTCGGGGAGCTGTTTTTT
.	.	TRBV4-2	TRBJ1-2	CASKAEVGANYGYSF	TGTGCCAGCAAGGCGGAAGTGGGAGCTAACTATGGCTACAGCTTC
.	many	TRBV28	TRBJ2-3	CASSRFSGTVTDTQYF	TGTGCCAGCAGCCGATTCTCCGGGACGGTCACAGATACGCAGTATTTT
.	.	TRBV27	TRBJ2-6	CASSLFPLPRAGAFSGANVLTF	TGTGCCAGCAGTTTATTTCCCCTCCCCCGGGCAGGGGCTTTCTCTGGGGCCAACGTCCTGACTTTC
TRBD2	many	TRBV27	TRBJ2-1	CASSQLAARVYEQFF	TGTGCCAGCAGTCAACTAGCGGCGAGGGTTTATGAGCAGTTCTTC
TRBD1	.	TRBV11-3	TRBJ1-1	CASSTEDRVNTEAFF	TGTGCCAGCAGCACAGAGGACAGGGTGAACACTGAAGCTTTCTTT
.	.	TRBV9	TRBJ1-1	CASSQPPGLGNTEAFF	TGTGCCAGCAGCCAGCCTCCAGGGTTGGGGAACACTGAAGCTTTCTTT
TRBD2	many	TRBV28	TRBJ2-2	CASSLYFVIGRRTSGRSGELFF	TGTGCCAGCAGTTTATACTTCGTAATCGGGAGACGGACTAGCGGGAGGTCCGGGGAGCTGTTTTTT
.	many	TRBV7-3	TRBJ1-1	CASSLTYDTEAFF	TGTGCCAGCAGTCTTACATATGACACTGAAGCTTTCTTT
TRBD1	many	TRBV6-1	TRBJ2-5	CASSYGTEETQYF	TGTGCCAGCAGTTACGGGACAGAAGAGACCCAGTACTTC
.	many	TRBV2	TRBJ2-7	CASRGTYSSYEQYF	TGTGCCAGCAGGGGGACTTACAGCTCCTACGAGCAGTACTTC
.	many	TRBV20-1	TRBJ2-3	CSAKTVWTDTQYF	TGCAGTGCTAAGACAGTTTGGACAGATACGCAGTATTTT
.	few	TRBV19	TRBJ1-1	CASSLKWTALVPEAFF	TGTGCCAGTAGCCTCAAGTGGACAGCGCTGGTTCCTGAAGCTTTCTTT